This TCR beta chain was sequenced in a study of CD8+CD57+ T cells in acquired aplastic anemia. On the study more broadly: Sorted CD4+ and CD8+ cell DNA averaged approximately 3.4 ug. For CD4+ cells, healthy donors had an average of roughly 9.8 million reads. Study-level results: Common to patients and controls were 25 to 30 CD8+ CDR3 sequences.

As regards this clonotype: Its matching antigen is unknown.

Profiling of TCR beta VDJ combinations and CDR3 sequences used genomic DNA as template. TCRdb re-derived calls from the reads in MiXCR, one entry per CDR3 protein. The profile covers approximately 45,000 distinct CDR3 sequences, with about 78% appearing a single time and roughly 34% taken by the ten largest. CDR1 and CDR2 from the germline V gene are ENHRY and SYGVKD. The J segment lost 1 base and the V segment lost 2 bases, leaving 2 bases of the junction unmatched. The CDR3 covers 15 residues. This chain uses TRBV10-3 with TRBJ2-3; 8 bases fit TRBD1. This receptor was identified in a human donor in good health, serving as a control. Sequences were obtained from sorted CD4+, CD8+, or CD8+CD57+ T cells (not recorded which) from PBMCs. The CDR3 protein is CAISEAGQGTDTQYF. In DNA, the CDR3 is TGTGCCATCAGTGAGGCGGGACAGGGCACAGATACGCAGTATTTT.